This T cell receptor beta chain appears in the sequencing data of a study of siplizumab effects on memory and regulatory T cells. Of note for this clone: What it binds is unknown.

CDR3 length: 13 amino acids. The V end lost 4 bases, the J end lost 7 bases, and 13 bases lay between the germline ends. Germline loops: CDR1 MGHDK, CDR2 SYGVNS. Study-level findings and limits: Most alloreactive clones went unmapped to unstimulated subsets; only a minor fraction mapped.

Assays were performed on roughly 10^5 TCR templates per sample. Produced via immunoSEQ multiplex PCR; TCRdb's table is partial and in-frame only. The sample includes 90,000 to 150,000 clones, 93% of them seen just once. This sequence originates from a human donor in good health. Sequencing was performed on non-Treg CD4+ T cells sorted from blood. This chain uses TRBV25-1 with TRBJ1-2; a possible D gene is TRBD1 (6 bases). The CDR3 DNA follows: TGTGCCAGCAGTGGGCAGGGGAAGGGTGGCTACACCTTC. It encodes CASSGQGKGGYTF.